Shown below are 14 T cell receptor beta chains from a single sample sequenced in a study of technical replicates of blood from a handful of donors. Profiled with immunoSEQ multiplex PCR; TCRdb holds only in-frame clones, not every one. Of about 89,000 clones in the sample, around 94% are singletons; the top ten hold 0.25%. The sequenced sample was T cells isolated from PBMCs. The receptor source for this set is a human donor in good health.

The chain is built from TRBV12-5 and TRBJ2-2; TRBD1 aligns across 8 bases. The germline gives CDR1 LGHNT, CDR2 FRNRAP. V gave up 4 bases and J gave up 3 bases; unmatched junction bases: 4. The CDR3 totals 15 residues. The CDR3 bases are TGTGCTAGTGGTTCCGGACAGGGACACACCGGGGAGCTGTTTTTT. It yields the protein CASGSGQGHTGELFF.

The chain couples TRBV28 to TRBJ2-7, with a possible D match to TRBD2 (5 bases). The CDR3 covers 14 residues. Germline V gene sequence: CDR1 MDHEN, CDR2 SYDVKM. The germline V and J ends were trimmed by 6 bases and 9 bases, with 21 bases remaining between them. The chain's CDR3 is CASSPPDGVLGQYF. The CDR3 bases are TGTGCCAGCAGCCCCCCCGACGGGGTCCTCGGGCAGTACTTC. Supplemented by reference TRBV28 and TRBJ2-7, the full variable domain reads DVKVTQSSRYLVKRTGEKVFLECVQDMDHENMFWYRQDPGLGLRLIYFSYDVKMKEKGDIPEGYSVSREKKERFSLILESASTNQTSMYLCASSPPDGVLGQYFGPGTRLTVT.

The V gene is TRBV9, the J gene TRBJ1-1; 8 bases map to TRBD1. Germline CDR1 SGDLS, CDR2 YYNGEE. The CDR3 runs 14 residues. With V trimmed by 2 bases and J by 4 bases, 4 bases remained unmatched. The CDR3 is CASSVTGVGTEAFF. The CDR3 nucleotides read TGTGCCAGCAGCGTGACAGGGGTAGGCACTGAAGCTTTCTTT.

In this sample, this clone turned up once. The chain combines TRBV7-3 with TRBJ1-1, with D hard to call. This CDR3 is 16 amino acids long. V was cut by 4 bases and J by 0 bases, with 15 bases left in between. Germline loops: CDR1 SGHTA, CDR2 FQGTGA. The CDR3 coding sequence is TGTGCCAGCAGCTCATCAGGAGGTGGAGTGAACACTGAAGCTTTCTTT. Encoded protein: CASSSSGGGVNTEAFF.

This sequence joins TRBV6-1 and TRBJ2-3; possible D gene TRBD1, 6 bases. CDR1 and CDR2 (germline): MNHNS, SASEGT. Trimming removed 7 bases at V and 2 bases at J, with 10 bases between. The CDR3 has 13 residues. CDR3 in amino acids: CASNRQDTDTQYF. CDR3 coding DNA: TGTGCCAGCAATAGACAGGACACAGATACGCAGTATTTT.

This chain connects TRBV19 to TRBJ2-2; tentatively, D is TRBD1 (5 bases). This CDR3 comprises 18 residues. Trimming took off 1 base at V and 1 base at J, with 16 bases between the two ends. Per the germline V gene, CDR1 is LNHDA and CDR2 is SQIVND (reference sequence). This CDR3 reads CASSIGWTSVGNTGELFF. The CDR3 DNA reads as TGTGCCAGTAGTATAGGGTGGACATCGGTGGGGAACACCGGGGAGCTGTTTTTT.

The chain links TRBV29-1 to TRBJ2-5, with D maybe TRBD2 (6 bases). The CDR3 extends over 14 amino acids. V was shortened by 4 bases and J by 5 bases, with 17 bases between the two germline ends. Germline assignment: CDR1 SQVTM and CDR2 ANQGSEA. This chain's CDR3 is CSVGGRLVGETQYF. CDR3 DNA sequence: TGCAGCGTTGGGGGGAGGCTGGTCGGGGAGACCCAGTACTTC.

The gene calls are TRBV7-8 and TRBJ2-1, with D possibly being TRBD1 (6 bases). The V gene's germline CDR1 is SGHVS and CDR2 FQNEAQ. V was pared by 1 base and J by 0 bases, with 10 bases between. This CDR3 comprises 16 residues. The CDR3 region is CASSLVGTNSYNEQFF. DNA for the CDR3: TGTGCCAGCAGCTTAGTGGGGACAAACTCCTACAATGAGCAGTTCTTC. The whole variable domain, filled in from reference TRBV7-8 and TRBJ2-1, reads GAGVSQSPRYKVAKRGQDVALRCDPISGHVSLFWYQQALGQGPEFLTYFQNEAQLDKSGLPSDRFFAERPEGSVSTLKIQRTQQEDSAVYLCASSLVGTNSYNEQFFGPGTRLTVL.

The DNA for the CDR3 is TGTGCCAGCAGTTACTCGGAGGCAGGAGAATGGGAGCAGTACTTC. Translating gives CASSYSEAGEWEQYF. This chain uses TRBV6-5 with TRBJ2-7; D might be TRBD2 (5 bases). Germline V gives CDR1 MNHEY, CDR2 SVGAGI. V dropped 0 bases and J dropped 7 bases, with 16 bases sitting between them. CDR3 length: 15 residues.

V gene TRBV6-5 combines with J gene TRBJ2-1; 7 nucleotides agree with TRBD2. Germline CDR1 reads MNHEY; CDR2 reads SVGAGI. The V segment lost 1 base and the J segment 12 bases; nucleotides outside the gene matches: 15. The CDR3 covers 16 residues. CDR3 DNA: TGTGCCAGCAGTTACTTAACCGGGACTACCATAACCGTGCAGTTCTTC. It translates to CASSYLTGTTITVQFF.

V is TRBV2 and J is TRBJ1-6; D is unclear. This CDR3 is built from 15 residues. Germline values: CDR1 SNHLY, CDR2 FYNNEI. Deletions cut 1 base from V and 7 bases from J, with 11 bases between. The CDR3: CASSEGLKRNSPLHF. DNA of the CDR3: TGTGCCAGCAGTGAAGGCCTGAAGAGAAATTCACCCCTCCACTTT.

V gene TRBV11-2 combines with J gene TRBJ1-4, with D hard to call. The CDR3 runs 14 residues. V was shortened by 5 bases and J by 7 bases, with 14 bases between the two germline ends. Germline CDR1 SGHAT, CDR2 FQNNGV. CDR3 nucleotides: TGTGCCAGCAGCCCTGGTTGGTCTAGTGAAAAACTGTTTTTT. Amino acids: CASSPGWSSEKLFF.

The chain joins TRBV11-3 to TRBJ2-5, with D perhaps TRBD1 (5 bases). Looked up from germline, CDR1 is SGHNT and CDR2 is YENEEA. Trimming cost V 5 bases and J 2 bases, with 12 bases left between them. The CDR3 loop spans 14 amino acids. The CDR3: CASSPDSGQETQYF. The CDR3 DNA reads as TGTGCCAGCAGCCCTGACTCAGGGCAAGAGACCCAGTACTTC.

This chain joins TRBV28 and TRBJ2-4, with D perhaps TRBD2 (6 bases). This CDR3 is 16 amino acids long. From germline, CDR1 is MDHEN and CDR2 SYDVKM. The V gene lost 5 bases and the J gene lost 6 bases, with 20 bases spanning the gap. CDR3 sequence (DNA): TGTGCCAGCAGTGCCCTCTATGGGGGACTGGGAAACATTCAGTACTTC. Its protein product is CASSALYGGLGNIQYF.